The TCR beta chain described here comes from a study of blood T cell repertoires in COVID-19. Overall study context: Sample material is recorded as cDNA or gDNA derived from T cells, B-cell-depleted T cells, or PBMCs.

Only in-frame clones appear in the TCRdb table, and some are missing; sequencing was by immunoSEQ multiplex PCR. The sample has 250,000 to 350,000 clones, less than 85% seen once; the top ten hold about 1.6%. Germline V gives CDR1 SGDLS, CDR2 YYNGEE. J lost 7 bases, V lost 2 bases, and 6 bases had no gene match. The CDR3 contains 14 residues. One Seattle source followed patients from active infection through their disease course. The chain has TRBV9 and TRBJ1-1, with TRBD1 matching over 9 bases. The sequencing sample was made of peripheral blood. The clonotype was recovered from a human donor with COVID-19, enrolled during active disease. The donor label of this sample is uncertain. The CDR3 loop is CASSVIQGASEAFF. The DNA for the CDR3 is TGTGCCAGCAGCGTGATACAGGGGGCGAGTGAAGCTTTCTTT.